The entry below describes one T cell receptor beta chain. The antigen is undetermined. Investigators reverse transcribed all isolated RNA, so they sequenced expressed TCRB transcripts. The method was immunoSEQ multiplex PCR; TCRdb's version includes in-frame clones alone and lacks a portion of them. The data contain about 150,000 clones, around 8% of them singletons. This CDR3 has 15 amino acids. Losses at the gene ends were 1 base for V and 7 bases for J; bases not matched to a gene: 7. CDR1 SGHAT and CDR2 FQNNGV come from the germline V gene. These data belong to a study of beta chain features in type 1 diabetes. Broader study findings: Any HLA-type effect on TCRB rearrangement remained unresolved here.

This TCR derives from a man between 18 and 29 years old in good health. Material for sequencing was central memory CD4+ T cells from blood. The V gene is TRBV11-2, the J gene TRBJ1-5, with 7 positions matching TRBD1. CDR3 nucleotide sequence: TGTGCCAGCAGCTTAGTCTCAGGGGGACCGCAGCCCCAGCATTTT. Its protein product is CASSLVSGGPQPQHF.